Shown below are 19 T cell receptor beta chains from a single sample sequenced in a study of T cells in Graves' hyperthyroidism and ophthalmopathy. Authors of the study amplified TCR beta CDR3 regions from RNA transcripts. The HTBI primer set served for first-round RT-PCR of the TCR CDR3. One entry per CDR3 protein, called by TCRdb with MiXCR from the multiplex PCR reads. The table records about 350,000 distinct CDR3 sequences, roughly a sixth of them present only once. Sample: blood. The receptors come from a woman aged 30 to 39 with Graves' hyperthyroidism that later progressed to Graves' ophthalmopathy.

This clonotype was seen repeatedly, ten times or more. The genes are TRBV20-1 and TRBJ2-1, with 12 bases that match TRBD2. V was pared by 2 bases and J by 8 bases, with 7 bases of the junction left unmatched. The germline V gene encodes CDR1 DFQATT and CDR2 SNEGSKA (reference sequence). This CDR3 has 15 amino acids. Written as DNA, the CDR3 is TGCAGTGCTAGACCGGGACTAGCGGGTAGTGATGAGCAGTTCTTC. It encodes CSARPGLAGSDEQFF.

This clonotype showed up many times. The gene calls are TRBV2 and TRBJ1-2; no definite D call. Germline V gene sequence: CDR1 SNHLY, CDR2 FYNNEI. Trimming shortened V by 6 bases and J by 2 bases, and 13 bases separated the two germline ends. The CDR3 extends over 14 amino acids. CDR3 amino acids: CASRFPGLNYGYTF. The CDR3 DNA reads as TGTGCCAGCAGGTTCCCAGGATTAAACTATGGCTACACCTTC.

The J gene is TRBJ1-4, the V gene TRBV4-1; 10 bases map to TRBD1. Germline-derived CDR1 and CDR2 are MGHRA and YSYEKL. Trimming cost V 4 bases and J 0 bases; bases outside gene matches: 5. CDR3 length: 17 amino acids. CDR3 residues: CASSPGTGDATNEKLFF. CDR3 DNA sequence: TGCGCCAGCAGCCCGGGGACAGGGGACGCAACTAATGAAAAACTGTTTTTT.

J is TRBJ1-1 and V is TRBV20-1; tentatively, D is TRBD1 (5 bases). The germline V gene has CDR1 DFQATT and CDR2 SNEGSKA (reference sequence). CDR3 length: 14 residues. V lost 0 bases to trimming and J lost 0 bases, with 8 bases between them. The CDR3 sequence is CSARDQGLNTEAFF. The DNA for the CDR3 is TGCAGTGCTAGAGATCAGGGTTTGAACACTGAAGCTTTCTTT.

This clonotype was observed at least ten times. CDR3 in amino acids: CASSEGTSGGFEQFF. CDR3 coding DNA: TGTGCCAGCAGTGAAGGGACTAGCGGGGGGTTTGAGCAGTTCTTC. This chain uses TRBV6-1 with TRBJ2-1; 14 bases fit TRBD2. V lost 1 base and J lost 9; bases outside the gene matches: 2. CDR1 is MNHNS, CDR2 SASEGT, per germline. The CDR3 is 15 amino acids.

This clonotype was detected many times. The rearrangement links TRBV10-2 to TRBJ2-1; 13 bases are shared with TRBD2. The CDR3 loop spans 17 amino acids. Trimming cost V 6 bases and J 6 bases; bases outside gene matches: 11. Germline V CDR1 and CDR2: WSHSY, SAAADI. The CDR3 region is CASRKTLTSGRGNEQFF. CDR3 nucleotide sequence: TGCGCCAGCAGAAAGACACTCACTAGCGGGAGGGGCAATGAGCAGTTCTTC.

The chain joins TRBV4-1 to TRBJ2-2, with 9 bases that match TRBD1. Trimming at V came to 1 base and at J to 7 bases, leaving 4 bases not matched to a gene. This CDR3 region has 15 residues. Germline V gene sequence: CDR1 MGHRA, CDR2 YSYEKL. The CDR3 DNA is TGCGCCAGCAGCCAAGGGCGGACAGGGGTCGGGGAGCTGTTTTTT. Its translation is CASSQGRTGVGELFF.

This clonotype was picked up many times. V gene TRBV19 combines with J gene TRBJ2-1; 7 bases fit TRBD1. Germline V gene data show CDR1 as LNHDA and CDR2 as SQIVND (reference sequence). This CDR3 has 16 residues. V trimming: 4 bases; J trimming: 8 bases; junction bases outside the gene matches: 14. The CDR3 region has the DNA TGTGCCAGTAGTACCCCGGACAGGTCGGACGGCTATGAGCAGTTCTTC. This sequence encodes CASSTPDRSDGYEQFF. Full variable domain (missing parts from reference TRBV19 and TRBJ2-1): DGGITQSPKYLFRKEGQNVTLSCEQNLNHDAMYWYRQDPGQGLRLIYYSQIVNDFQKGDIAEGYSVSREKKESFPLTVTSAQKNPTAFYLCASSTPDRSDGYEQFFGPGTRLTVL.

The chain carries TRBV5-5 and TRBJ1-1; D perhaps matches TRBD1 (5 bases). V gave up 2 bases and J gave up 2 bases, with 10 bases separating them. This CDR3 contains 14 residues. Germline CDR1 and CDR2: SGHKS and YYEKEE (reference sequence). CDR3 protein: CASSFGGTNTEAFF. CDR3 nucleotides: TGTGCCAGCAGCTTTGGGGGTACTAACACTGAAGCTTTCTTT.

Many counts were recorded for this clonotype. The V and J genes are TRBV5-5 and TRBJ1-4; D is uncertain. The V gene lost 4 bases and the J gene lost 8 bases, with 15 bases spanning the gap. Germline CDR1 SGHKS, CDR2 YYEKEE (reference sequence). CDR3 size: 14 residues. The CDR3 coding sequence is TGTGCCAGCAGCCCGGGTAGAATAGAGGAAAAACTGTTTTTT. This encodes CASSPGRIEEKLFF.

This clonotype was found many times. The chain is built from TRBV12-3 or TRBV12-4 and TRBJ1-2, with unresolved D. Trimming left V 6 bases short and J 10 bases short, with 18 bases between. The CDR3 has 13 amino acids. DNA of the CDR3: TGTGCCAGCAGCCCCGGAACCCTTCGACCCTACACCTTC. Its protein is CASSPGTLRPYTF.

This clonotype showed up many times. CDR3 protein: CASSGGGKLFF. Here the CDR3 DNA reads TGTGCCAGCAGCGGCGGCGGAAAACTGTTTTTT. This chain joins TRBV27 and TRBJ1-4; D not resolved. Between the trimmed V and J ends, which lost 6 bases and 10 bases, there was a span of 9 bases. The CDR3 is made up of 11 amino acids. Per the germline V gene, CDR1 is MNHEY and CDR2 is SMNVEV (reference sequence).

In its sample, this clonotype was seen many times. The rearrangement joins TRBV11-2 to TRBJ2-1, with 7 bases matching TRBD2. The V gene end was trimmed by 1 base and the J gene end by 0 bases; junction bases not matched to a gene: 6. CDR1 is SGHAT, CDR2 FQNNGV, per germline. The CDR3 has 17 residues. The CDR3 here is CASSLVGGGGSYNEQFF. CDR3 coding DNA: TGTGCCAGCAGCTTAGTTGGGGGGGGGGGCTCCTACAATGAGCAGTTCTTC.

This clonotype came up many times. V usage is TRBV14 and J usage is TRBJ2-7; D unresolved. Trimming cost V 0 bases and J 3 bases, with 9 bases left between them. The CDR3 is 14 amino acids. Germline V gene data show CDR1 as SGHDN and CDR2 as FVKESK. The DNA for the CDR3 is TGTGCCAGCAGCCAAGAAGGTCAGGACTACGAGCAGTACTTC. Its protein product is CASSQEGQDYEQYF.

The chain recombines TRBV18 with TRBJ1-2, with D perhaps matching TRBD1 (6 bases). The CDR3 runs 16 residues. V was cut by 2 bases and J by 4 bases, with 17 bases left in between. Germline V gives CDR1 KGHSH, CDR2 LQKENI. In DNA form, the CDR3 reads TGTGCCAGCTCACCATTTTTACAGGGTTCGTTCTATGGCTACACCTTC. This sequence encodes CASSPFLQGSFYGYTF.

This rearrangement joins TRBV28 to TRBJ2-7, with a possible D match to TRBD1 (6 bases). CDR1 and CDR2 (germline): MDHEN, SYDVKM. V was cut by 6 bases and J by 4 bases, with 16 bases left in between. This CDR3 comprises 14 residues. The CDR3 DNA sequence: TGTGCCAGCAGCCTCCTCCAACAGGGATACGAGCAGTACTTC. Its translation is CASSLLQQGYEQYF.

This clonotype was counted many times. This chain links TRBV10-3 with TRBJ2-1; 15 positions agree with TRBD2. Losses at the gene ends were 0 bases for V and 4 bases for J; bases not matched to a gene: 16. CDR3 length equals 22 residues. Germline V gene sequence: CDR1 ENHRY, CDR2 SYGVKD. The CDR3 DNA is TGTGCCATCAGTGAGTCTGACAGCCCCGGGACTAGCGGGAGGCACAGGTACAATGAGCAGTTCTTC. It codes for CAISESDSPGTSGRHRYNEQFF.

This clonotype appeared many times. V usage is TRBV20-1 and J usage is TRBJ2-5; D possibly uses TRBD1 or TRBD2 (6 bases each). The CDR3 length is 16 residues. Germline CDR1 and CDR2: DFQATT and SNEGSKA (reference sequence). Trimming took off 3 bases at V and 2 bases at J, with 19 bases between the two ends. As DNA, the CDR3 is TGCAGTGCTAGGCCCCCCCTGACAGGACTACAAGAGACCCAGTACTTC. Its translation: CSARPPLTGLQETQYF.

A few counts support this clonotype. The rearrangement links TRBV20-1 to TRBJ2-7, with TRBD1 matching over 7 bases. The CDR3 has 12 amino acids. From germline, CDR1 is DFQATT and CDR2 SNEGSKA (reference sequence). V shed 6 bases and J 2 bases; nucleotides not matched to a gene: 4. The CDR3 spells CSADDRAYEQYF. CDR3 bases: TGCAGTGCCGACGACAGGGCCTACGAGCAGTACTTC.